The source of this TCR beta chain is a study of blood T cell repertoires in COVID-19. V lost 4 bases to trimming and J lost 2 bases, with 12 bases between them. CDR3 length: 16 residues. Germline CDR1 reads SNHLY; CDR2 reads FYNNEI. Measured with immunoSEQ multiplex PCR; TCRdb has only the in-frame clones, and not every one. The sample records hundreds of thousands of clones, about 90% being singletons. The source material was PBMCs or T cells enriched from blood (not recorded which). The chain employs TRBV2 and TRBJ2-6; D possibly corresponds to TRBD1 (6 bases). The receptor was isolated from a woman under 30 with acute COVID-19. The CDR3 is CASSVVTGPGANVLTF. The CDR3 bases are TGTGCCAGCAGTGTGGTTACAGGGCCTGGGGCCAACGTCCTGACTTTC.